This TCR beta chain came from a study of OX40 agonist ivuxolimab in advanced cancers. Broader study findings: At doses 0.1 to 3.0 mg/kg, CD4+ and CD8+ clones expanded. CD4+ T cells averaged fewer expanded clones than CD8+ T cells.

This CDR3 spans 11 amino acids. CDR1 is DFQATT and CDR2 is SNEGSKA in the germline V gene (reference sequence). The V end was cut by 5 bases, the J end by 9 bases, with 8 bases between. With respect to this clone: The antigen is undetermined.

If patients had autoimmune disease history or systemic immunosuppression, they were excluded. The assay was immunoSEQ multiplex PCR, and TCRdb's table has in-frame clones only and misses some. This table holds 75,000 to 80,000 clones, around 83% found once. The sequencing used CD4+ or CD8+ T cells sorted from blood, collected in a trial of the OX40 agonist ivuxolimab. The gene calls are TRBV20-1 and TRBJ1-6; D uncertain. The receptor's source is an adult with an advanced solid tumor such as melanoma, head and neck, liver or kidney cancer. For the CDR3, the DNA is TGCAGTGCTCCCAAGGGTTCACCCCTCCACTTT. This gives the protein CSAPKGSPLHF.